Presented here are 6 T cell receptor beta chains from one specimen sequenced in a study of cytomegalovirus exposure and HLA in healthy donors. Primers included in the PCR were 60 Vbeta and 13 Jbeta primers. The assay was immunoSEQ multiplex PCR, and TCRdb's table has in-frame clones only and misses some. The table lists 130,000 or so clones. Specimen: PBMCs. These receptors originate from a woman in her late teens or twenties in good health and CMV-seronegative.

The gene calls are TRBV7-9 and TRBJ1-2; no clear D gene. The V end was cut by 3 bases, the J end by 4 bases, with 12 bases between. Germline lookup yields CDR1 SEHNR and CDR2 FQNEAQ (reference sequence). There are 14 residues in the CDR3. The CDR3 sequence is CASSFAESRYGYTF. CDR3 DNA sequence: TGTGCCAGCAGCTTTGCTGAGAGCCGCTATGGCTACACCTTC.

The chain couples TRBV9 to TRBJ1-2; D gene uncertain. CDR3 length equals 14 residues. CDR1 SGDLS and CDR2 YYNGEE come from the germline V gene. V shed 0 bases and J shed 3 bases, with 9 bases lying between them. The CDR3 region is CASSVGWAHYGYTF. CDR3 nucleotide sequence: TGTGCCAGCAGCGTAGGGTGGGCACACTATGGCTACACCTTC.

This chain uses TRBV5-1 with TRBJ1-3; D remains unclear. The length of the CDR3 is 15 residues. Deletions cut 1 base from V and 0 bases from J, with 8 bases between. Germline CDR1 SGHRS, CDR2 YFSETQ. CDR3 bases: TGCGCCAGCAGCTTGAGCGCAAACTCTGGAAACACCATATATTTT. Translating gives CASSLSANSGNTIYF.

The chain uses TRBV19 and TRBJ2-5, with D maybe TRBD2 (7 bases). Germline V gives CDR1 LNHDA, CDR2 SQIVND (reference sequence). The ends were cut back, 3 bases at V and 5 bases at J, with 22 bases in the middle. This CDR3 is built from 17 residues. The CDR3 here is CASSMGRGSGLRETQYF. The CDR3 DNA reads TGTGCCAGTAGTATGGGGAGGGGGAGTGGGCTTAGGGAGACCCAGTACTTC. Based on the CDR3 plus reference TRBV19 and TRBJ2-5, the full variable domain is DGGITQSPKYLFRKEGQNVTLSCEQNLNHDAMYWYRQDPGQGLRLIYYSQIVNDFQKGDIAEGYSVSREKKESFPLTVTSAQKNPTAFYLCASSMGRGSGLRETQYFGPGTRLLVL.

The J gene is TRBJ1-2, the V gene TRBV11-3, with D perhaps TRBD1 (5 bases). Germline CDR1 is SGHNT and CDR2 is YENEEA. This CDR3 comprises 13 residues. V dropped 5 bases and J dropped 2 bases, with 9 bases sitting between them. CDR3 nucleotide sequence: TGTGCCAGCAGCCTACAGGAAAACTATGGCTACACCTTC. Protein sequence: CASSLQENYGYTF.

J is TRBJ1-2 and V is TRBV5-1; 9 bases map to TRBD1. J lost 5 bases, V lost 3 bases, and 8 bases had no gene match. The CDR3 is 15 residues long. Germline V gene lookup returns CDR1 SGHRS and CDR2 YFSETQ. The CDR3 DNA sequence: TGCGCCAGCAGCTGGGGGGACAGGGCGGAATATGGCTACACCTTC. Its translation is CASSWGDRAEYGYTF.